These T cell receptor beta chains were read from a single sample in a study of neurological immune-mediated disorders. TCRdb reanalysed the 5' RACE reads using MiXCR and keeps one entry per CDR3 protein. The repertoire holds around 70,000 distinct CDR3 sequences, approximately 3.4% seen once, with roughly 5.2% in the top ten. The sample comprised PBMCs. These TCRs come from a woman aged 45-59 years with multiple sclerosis. The CDR3 runs from the conserved cysteine through the conserved F or W. D genes are given only for firm matches. The size entry gives how often the clone was seen (once, few, many) or a class if it is expanded.

size | D | J | V | CDR3 | DNA
many | . | TRBJ1-6 | TRBV6-1 | CASSEADRNSPLHF | TGTGCCAGCAGTGAAGCCGACAGAAATTCACCCCTCCACTTT
many | . | TRBJ1-5 | TRBV7-8 | CASSLKARGSNQPQHF | TGTGCCAGCAGCTTAAAGGCCCGGGGGTCGAATCAGCCCCAGCATTTT
many | . | TRBJ1-1 | TRBV7-6 | CASSLGGGTEAFF | TGTGCCAGCAGCTTAGGGGGGGGGACTGAAGCTTTCTTT
many | . | TRBJ2-5 | TRBV6-1 | CASKLRGPVLGETQYF | TGTGCCAGCAAACTTCGGGGGCCAGTCCTTGGGGAGACCCAGTACTTC
many | . | TRBJ2-7 | TRBV20-1 | CSATLRGRSEQYF | TGCAGTGCTACCCTGCGGGGCAGGTCCGAGCAGTACTTC
many | . | TRBJ1-6 | TRBV7-2 | CASSFFRGGVAGASPLHF | TGTGCCAGCAGCTTTTTCAGGGGAGGCGTAGCAGGTGCTTCACCCCTCCACTTT
many | . | TRBJ2-2 | TRBV21-1 | CALSLDLVASRGIGELFF | TGTGCTCTCTCACTAGATCTGGTGGCGTCGCGGGGGATCGGGGAGCTGTTTTTT
many | TRBD2 | TRBJ2-1 | TRBV20-1 | CSARGRAGGNEQFF | TGCAGTGCTCGCGGGAGAGCGGGGGGCAATGAGCAGTTCTTC
many | TRBD2 | TRBJ2-3 | TRBV10-3 | CATMGLAGGDTQYF | TGTGCCACGATGGGACTAGCGGGGGGAGATACGCAGTATTTT
many | TRBD2 | TRBJ2-5 | TRBV10-3 | CAISEGRERGETQYF | TGTGCCATCAGTGAAGGGAGGGAAAGGGGCGAGACCCAGTACTTC
few | . | TRBJ2-4 | TRBV18 | CASSPFGPGAKNIQYF | TGTGCCAGCTCACCGTTCGGACCGGGAGCCAAAAACATTCAGTACTTC
many | . | TRBJ1-5 | TRBV19 | CASSLVQQPQHF | TGTGCCAGTAGTTTAGTCCAGCAGCCCCAGCATTTT
many | TRBD1 | TRBJ1-1 | TRBV6-2/TRBV6-3 | CASSYPGQGGTEAFF | TGTGCCAGCAGTTACCCAGGACAGGGTGGCACTGAAGCTTTCTTT
many | . | TRBJ2-3 | TRBV5-1 | CASSLAGQKTDTQYF | TGCGCCAGCAGCCTGGCGGGGCAGAAAACAGATACGCAGTATTTT
many | TRBD2 | TRBJ2-5 | TRBV5-1 | CASRVAGGLQETQYF | TGCGCCAGCAGAGTAGCGGGAGGTTTGCAAGAGACCCAGTACTTC
many | . | TRBJ1-3 | TRBV5-1 | CASSLGQALENTIYF | TGCGCCAGCAGCTTGGGACAGGCTCTGGAGAACACCATATATTTT
many | . | TRBJ1-1 | TRBV7-6 | CASSSVGGAGEAFF | TGTGCCAGCAGCTCCGTCGGGGGGGCGGGTGAAGCTTTCTTT
many | TRBD1 | TRBJ2-5 | TRBV15 | CATSRGLARDRETQYF | TGTGCCACCAGCAGAGGACTGGCCCGGGACAGGGAGACCCAGTACTTC
few | . | TRBJ2-3 | TRBV11-3 | CASSFGQITDTQYF | TGTGCCAGCAGCTTTGGCCAGATCACAGATACGCAGTATTTT
many | TRBD1 | TRBJ1-1 | TRBV15 | CATSRDMWRDRVGNTEAFF | TGTGCCACCAGCAGAGATATGTGGCGGGACAGGGTGGGGAACACTGAAGCTTTCTTT
many | . | TRBJ2-3 | TRBV5-4 | CASSWGDKNTDTQYF | TGTGCCAGCAGCTGGGGGGACAAGAACACAGATACGCAGTATTTT
many | TRBD2 | TRBJ2-1 | TRBV6-5 | CASTEAGGPGVEQFF | TGTGCCAGCACCGAAGCGGGAGGGCCGGGGGTTGAGCAGTTCTTC
many | . | TRBJ2-5 | TRBV7-9 | CASSLDGGYQETQYF | TGTGCCAGCAGCTTAGATGGCGGATATCAAGAGACCCAGTACTTC
many | TRBD1 | TRBJ1-4 | TRBV20-1 | CSARQGAMAEKLFF | TGCAGTGCTAGGCAGGGGGCGATGGCTGAAAAACTGTTTTTT
many | . | TRBJ2-2 | TRBV5-1 | CASSLVGSGNTGELFF | TGCGCCAGCAGCTTGGTGGGTAGCGGTAACACCGGGGAGCTGTTTTTT
many | . | TRBJ1-2 | TRBV7-2 | CASSMIRGRRRLFYGYTF | TGTGCCAGCAGCATGATCCGGGGGCGTCGACGCCTCTTCTATGGCTACACCTTC
many | . | TRBJ2-7 | TRBV6-1 | CASSDLILVQYF | TGTGCCAGCAGTGATCTTATCTTGGTGCAGTACTTC
many | TRBD1 | TRBJ2-3 | TRBV10-2 | CASSPADRGDTQYF | TGCGCCAGCTCTCCGGCGGACAGGGGGGATACGCAGTATTTT
many | TRBD2 | TRBJ2-3 | TRBV25-1 | CASSETAGGPGTQYF | TGTGCCAGCAGTGAAACAGCGGGGGGGCCAGGTACGCAGTATTTT
many | . | TRBJ2-2 | TRBV5-6 | CASRDRGPNTGELFF | TGTGCCAGCAGGGACAGAGGGCCTAACACCGGGGAGCTGTTTTTT
many | TRBD1 | TRBJ2-2 | TRBV10-3 | CAIRQPGQGASGELFF | TGTGCCATCAGACAACCGGGACAGGGGGCCAGCGGGGAGCTGTTTTTT
many | . | TRBJ2-3 | TRBV7-2 | CASSALVDTQYF | TGTGCCAGCAGTGCTCTAGTGGATACGCAGTATTTT
many | . | TRBJ2-1 | TRBV12-3/TRBV12-4 | CASSFGPGRGEGGQFF | TGTGCCAGCAGTTTCGGGCCTGGGAGGGGGGAGGGAGGGCAGTTCTTC